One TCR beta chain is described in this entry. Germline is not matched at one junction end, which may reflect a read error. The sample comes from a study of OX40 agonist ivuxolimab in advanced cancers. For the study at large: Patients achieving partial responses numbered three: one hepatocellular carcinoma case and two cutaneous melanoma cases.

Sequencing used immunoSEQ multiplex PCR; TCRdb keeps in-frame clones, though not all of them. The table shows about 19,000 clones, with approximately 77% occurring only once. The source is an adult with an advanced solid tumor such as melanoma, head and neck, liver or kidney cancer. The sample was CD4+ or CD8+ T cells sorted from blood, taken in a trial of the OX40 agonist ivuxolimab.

The CDR3 loop reads CASSLGTNTGELFF. CDR3 DNA sequence: TGTGCCAGCAGTTTAGGGACGAATACCGGGGAGCTGTTTTTT. This chain connects TRBV27 to TRBJ2-2; D may match TRBD1 or TRBD2 (5 bases each). Looked up from germline, CDR1 is MNHEY and CDR2 is SMNVEV (reference sequence). The CDR3 is made up of 14 amino acids.